This paragraph reports one T cell receptor beta chain. The antigen remains unidentified. The library tagged individual cDNA molecules with unique molecular identifiers. In the study's own analysis: Ranging from about 23,224 to 700,000, TCR counts per sample had a median value of approximately 95,000. TCRdb independently ran MiXCR on the 5' RACE reads; one entry per CDR3 protein. TCRdb's processing, not the study's, gives the V and J calls here. The sample includes tens of thousands of distinct CDR3 sequences, less than 9.5% of them seen just once. This sample is part of a study of human T cells and chemical hapten exposure. Study-level background: TCR yields differed between samples (mainly from small differences in pooled library volume).

RNA extraction used unfractionated whole blood as the source of total RNA. Study observations and caveats: After DPC sensitization, TCRs above 1 in 1000 frequency showed no change.

This CDR3 has 15 amino acids. CDR1 and CDR2 (germline): MDHEN, SYDVKM. Trimming took 2 bases from V and 0 from J, leaving 10 bases between them. This chain uses TRBV28 with TRBJ1-1; D is unclear. The sequence came from a male donor in good health. CDR3 nucleotides: TGTGCCAGCAGTTTACGCTCCTTGATGAACACTGAAGCTTTCTTT. It yields the protein CASSLRSLMNTEAFF.